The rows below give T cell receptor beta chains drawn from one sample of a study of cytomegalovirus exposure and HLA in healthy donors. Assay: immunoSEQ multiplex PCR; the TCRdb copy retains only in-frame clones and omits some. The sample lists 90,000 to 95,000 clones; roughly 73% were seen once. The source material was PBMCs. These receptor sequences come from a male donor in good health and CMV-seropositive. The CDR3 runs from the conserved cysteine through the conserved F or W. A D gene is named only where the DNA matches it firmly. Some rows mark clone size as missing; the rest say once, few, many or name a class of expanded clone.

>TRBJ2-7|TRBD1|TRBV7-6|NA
TGTGCCAGCAGCTCAAAACCGGGACAGGGGGCTTACGAGCAGTACTTC
CASSSKPGQGAYEQYF
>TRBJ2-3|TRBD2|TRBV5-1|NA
TGCGCCAGCAGCTGGCCGGGAGGGCCTTCTACAGATACGCAGTATTTT
CASSWPGGPSTDTQYF
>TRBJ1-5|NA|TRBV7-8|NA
TGTGCCAGCAGGACCGCCTCGGGATTACCCCCCCAGCATTTT
CASRTASGLPPQHF
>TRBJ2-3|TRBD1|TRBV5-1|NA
TGCGCCAGCAGCTTTCCTAAAACCCGACAGGGGGCGACAGATACGCAGTATTTT
CASSFPKTRQGATDTQYF
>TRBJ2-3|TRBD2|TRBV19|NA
TGTGCCAGTAGTACCGGACTAGCGGCCCCCCGGGGAGATACGCAGTATTTT
CASSTGLAAPRGDTQYF
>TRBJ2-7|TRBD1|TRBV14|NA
TGTGCCAGCAGCCAAGAGGGACAGGCCTACGAGCAGTACTTC
CASSQEGQAYEQYF
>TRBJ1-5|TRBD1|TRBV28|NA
TGTGCCAGCAGTTCTCAGCAGGGGGCGAGCAATCAGCCCCAGCATTTT
CASSSQQGASNQPQHF
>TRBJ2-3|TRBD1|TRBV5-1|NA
TGCGCCAGCACTCGACAGGGGGCTGAAGATACGCAGTATTTT
CASTRQGAEDTQYF
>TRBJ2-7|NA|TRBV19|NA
TGTGCCAGTATGGGCCAGGGATCCTACGAGCAGTACTTC
CASMGQGSYEQYF
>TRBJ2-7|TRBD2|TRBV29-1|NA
TGCAGCGTCCTTAAATGGGCGGGAGGGGGGTACGAGCAGTACTTC
CSVLKWAGGGYEQYF
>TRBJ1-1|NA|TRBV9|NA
TGTGCCAGCAGCGCCAGCCAAAGAGGGGAAGCTTTCTTT
CASSASQRGEAFF
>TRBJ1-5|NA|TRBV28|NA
TGTGCCAGCAGTTTGGTAGGTACGGGCCGGGGGGAGCCCCAGCATTTT
CASSLVGTGRGEPQHF
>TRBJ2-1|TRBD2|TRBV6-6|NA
TGTGCCAGCAGGGAGGGACTATTTAACCCCTACAATGAGCAGTTCTTC
CASREGLFNPYNEQFF
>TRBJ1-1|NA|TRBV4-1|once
TGCGCCAGCAGCCTTCCAAGGGGGAACACTGAAGCTTTCTTT
CASSLPRGNTEAFF
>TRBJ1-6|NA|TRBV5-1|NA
TGCGCCAGCAGGAGGGTGGGTAATTCACCCCTCCACTTT
CASRRVGNSPLHF
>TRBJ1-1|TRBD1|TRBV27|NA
TGTGCCAGCAGTCCGCGACAGGGTCTAATCGCTGAAGCTTTCTTT
CASSPRQGLIAEAFF
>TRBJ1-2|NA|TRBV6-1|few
TGTGCCAGCAGGGAGGCAGTTTCGGGAAACTATGGCTACACCTTC
CASREAVSGNYGYTF